This T cell receptor (beta chain) was captured in a study of response to subunit inactivated influenza vaccine. TCRdb recomputed calls from the RT-PCR reads with MiXCR, one row per CDR3 protein. The sample contains around 530,000 distinct CDR3 sequences, roughly 12% of which appear only once. Study-level points and caveats: Authors suggested each seasonal influenza vaccination recruits few new T cells.

The CDR3 spans 15 residues. Trimming removed 6 bases from V and 8 bases from J; junction bases left unmatched: 7. Germline assignment: CDR1 DFQATT and CDR2 SNEGSKA (reference sequence). Regarding this clonotype: Its antigen is not identified.

Specimen: PBMCs from blood, collected on the day of vaccination. The rearrangement joins TRBV20-1 to TRBJ2-1; TRBD2 matches 16 bases. The origin of this receptor is a man aged 50 or older who received an inactivated influenza vaccine. Here the CDR3 DNA reads TGCAGTGCCTCGGGGACTAGCGGGAGGGCGTATGAGCAGTTCTTC. Its translation is CSASGTSGRAYEQFF.